This T cell receptor beta chain was sequenced for a study of cytomegalovirus exposure and HLA in healthy donors (dated by TCRdb to about 2017). Regarding the complete study: An earlier analysis of under 600 of the donors reported approximately 270 Gb of sequence data and more than 90 million unique TCR beta sequences from some 180 million T cells. Of the roughly 410 genotyped donors, roughly 80% were placed in the genetic ancestry cluster associated with self-reported Caucasian donors. The later analysis used no new phenotypic data to find candidate immune exposures, relying instead on TCR beta sequences and their occurrence across donors. All discovery cohort repertoires had been generated using a single sequencing platform. The study profiled the T cell repertoires of under 700 subjects by immunosequencing and related them to cytomegalovirus serostatus. In a later analysis, previously published TCR beta repertoires from 550 to 700 donors were re-analyzed and high-resolution HLA genotyping was added so that TCR occurrence patterns could be studied. Among some 400 genotyped donors of the cohort, an average of about 220,000 unique TCR beta nucleotide sequences was sequenced per donor, of which about 18% were non-productive. HLA typing included class I and class II loci at four-digit resolution. An early release covering more than 500 HLA-typed donors comprised 250 to 350 gigabases of sequencing data and around 80 million unique TCR sequences. To predict cytomegalovirus infection status, the study combined high-throughput TCR immunosequencing, statistical association of individual TCRs with disease status, and machine learning. To decide whether each TCR beta V gene segment behaved as functional or pseudogenic, an earlier analysis of some 570 of the donors relied on high-throughput TCR beta sequencing. Five DR-DQ haplotypes were handled as single units for association and clustering, since linkage in the cohort was strong. A later genetic analysis used genome-wide SNP genotypes for about 65% of the roughly 700 donors, treating that subset as a discovery cohort. In addition to the first cohort of approximately 670 subjects, a separate validation cohort of 120 different subjects was used. The study aimed to test whether signatures of past pathogen exposure could be identified by cataloging public T cell receptors. The number of donors typed differed by locus, with roughly 620-630 for A, B, C, DRB1 and DQB1, around 500 for DQA1, under 610 for DPA1, and 400 to 490 for DPB1. Donor age, sex, ethnicity and CMV serostatus were compiled alongside the repertoire data.

In total, roughly 710 healthy bone marrow donors made up the cohort. At the time of sampling, every cohort member was nominally healthy, though immune exposures that went unrecorded were likely present. The donor tested CMV seronegative and was one of the 352 seronegative cohort members. A peripheral blood sample was provided by each donor, and peripheral blood mononuclear cells were used for TCR beta sequencing. Genomic DNA extraction from the blood cell samples was performed with the Qiagen DNeasy Blood Extraction Kit. As to this clone: Its specific antigen is unknown. No base-level quality is on record; no much larger clone is a single base apart.

Library generation was performed with the immunoSEQ multiplex PCR assay. For the multiplex PCR, a mixture combining 60 forward primers for TCR Vbeta segments and 13 reverse primers for TCR Jbeta segments was used. A multiplex PCR assay on genomic DNA amplified the CDR3 region of rearranged TCR beta genes. On the Illumina HiSeq System, the amplified TCR beta libraries were sequenced as 87-base-pair reads. As for the authors' bioinformatics: A later analysis tallied 70 million to 100 million unique TCR beta chains across the 666 repertoires, and approximately 9.9 million of those chains were shared by two or more donors. To remove PCR and sequencing errors, raw reads were error-corrected and collapsed into unique sequences using a nearest-neighbor algorithm that merged closely related sequences. CDR3 sequences were aligned to IMGT reference sequences to assign V, D and J gene segments. For a sequence to be retained, at least a six-nucleotide match to both a V gene segment and a J gene segment was required. Rearrangements were classified as productive when the CDR3 lacked stop codons and remained in frame with V and J, and all other rearrangements were classified as non-productive. CDR3 was defined according to IMGT convention as the region running from the second conserved V-encoded cysteine to the conserved J-encoded phenylalanine. Sequences without an unambiguous match to a single V gene segment were excluded from the earlier analysis of several hundred of the donors. An earlier analysis of just under 600 of the donors called V segments functional above 56.7% productive rearrangements and segregating when the between-donor standard deviation exceeded 5%. A statistical classification framework was built for diagnosing cytomegalovirus status from the catalog of TCR beta chain sequences. In a later analysis, V and J genes were assigned by comparing TCR nucleotide sequences against IMGT/GENE-DB human TR gene sequences. Using the TCRdist pipeline, a later analysis assigned CDR3 sequences along with most-parsimonious VDJ recombination scenarios. In a later analysis, every TCR beta chain was defined by the combination of its CDR3 amino acid sequence and its V-gene family, and reads without a unique V-gene family were dropped. To address suspected cross-contamination and a sequencing artifact, a later analysis removed 450 to 700 highly shared, low-generation-probability nucleotide sequences. For each public chain, a later analysis derived a clonal expansion index from normalized ranks of inferred template counts within each repertoire. A later analysis computed generation probabilities with a VDJ recombination model fitted to out-of-frame rearrangements, and checked the results against IGoR. Hypergeometric tests were used in a later analysis to score TCR-TCR, TCR-HLA and TCR-CMV co-occurrence, with a repertoire-size bias correction applied to the TCR pairs. In a later analysis, false discovery rates were estimated by permuting HLA or CMV assignments 20 times. In a later analysis, co-occurring TCRs were grouped with DBSCAN, and TCRdist sequence similarity was added when clustering was performed within HLA-allele-positive subsets. Repertoires with fewer than 30,000 or more than 120,000 public chains were left out of co-occurrence clustering, as were roughly five repertoires with anomalous nucleotide sharing. TCRdb mirrors the immuneACCESS table, restricted to in-frame sequences. Some clones are absent from its copies; in checked studies, under half trace to an unresolved V gene, and the reason for the others is unknown. That table is the source of V, J and clone size, and D and trimming were worked out from the DNA. Across this sample there are around 150,000 clones, with over 70% seen only once. Clones ranked in the top ten supply approximately 1.4% of the sample.

The full study reports these points: Because some donors lacked HLA typing at each locus, the association tests relied only on the typed subset. A cluster of highly shared sequence variants was judged likely to represent a technical artifact of the sequencing pipeline. According to a later analysis, TCR association rates differed among HLA loci, with DRB1 alleles showing the most associated TCRs and HLA-C alleles showing the fewest. Roughly uniform sequencing depth across donors was assumed in presence/absence analyses, although this assumption may not hold. In both the original and validation cohorts, the classifier was reported to diagnose cytomegalovirus status with high specificity and sensitivity. A total of some 180 TCR beta chains were listed by the study as associated with cytomegalovirus. Because counts were too low, about 15 rarely observed V segments, including chromosome 9 orphons, were left out of the earlier analysis of 500 to 750 of the donors. Compared with equally common non-associated chains, HLA-associated TCR beta chains in a later analysis were more clonally expanded and had lower generation probabilities. When HLA alleles, especially DR and DQ, strongly co-occurred, attributing TCR associations to individual alleles was difficult. Immune exposure information for the cohort was limited to CMV serostatus. Several of the top co-occurrence clusters appeared to be linked to parvovirus B19, influenza, CMV and Epstein-Barr virus, according to a later analysis. The 87-base-pair reads could not distinguish some IMGT-functional V segments, including TRBV6-2 and TRBV6-3, so those segments were excluded. Broadly in line with IMGT annotations, most TCR beta V segments showed up in productive rearrangements about 87% or about 30% of the time in an earlier analysis of approximately 640 of the donors. Correlated functional status among segregating V segments might reflect linkage disequilibrium, but an unknown experimental factor could not be ruled out. In a later analysis, most CMV-associated TCR beta chains were found to appear HLA-restricted, with HLA associations seemingly driven largely by CMV exposure. Only TCR beta chains were sequenced in this cohort, and the absence of alpha or paired-chain data limited detectable features. A later genetic analysis reported fewer N-insertions in productive TCRs among donors in an Asian-associated ancestry cluster than the approximately 670-donor mean. It was suggested by the authors that the approach could potentially be generalized to other disease states and immunological phenotypes. A few of the identified cytomegalovirus-associated TCR beta chains were confirmed in vitro to be specific for cytomegalovirus antigens. Most TCR sequences were observed very rarely across donors, whereas some public TCRs were present in many individuals. Specific HLA alleles were associated with roughly 16,000 TCR beta sequences at a false discovery rate of 0.05 in a later analysis. A further reported finding was that TCR beta sequences accurately predicted the HLA-A and HLA-B alleles for most subjects in the first cohort. V-gene and J-gene trimming of TCR beta chains was associated with a missense DCLRE1C variant in a later genetic analysis, and the association was replicated in an independent cohort.

Based on the germline V gene, the CDR1 and CDR2 sequences are SGHNT and YENEEA. Trimmed from V: 1 base; trimmed from J: 6 bases; junction bases lacking a gene match: 4. The CDR3 covers 16 residues, taking in both the cysteine and the phenylalanine. The read is trimmed to its CDR3 DNA, 48 bases read in frame from base 1. Input material: PBMCs. This clonotype was obtained from a woman between 18 and 29 years old in good health and CMV-seronegative. The rearranged segments are TRBV11-3 and TRBJ2-1, and 12 junction bases match TRBD2. This receptor has the CDR3 CASSLASGGASNEQFF. The base sequence is TGTGCCAGCAGCTTAGCTAGCGGGGGGGCCAGCAATGAGCAGTTCTTC.